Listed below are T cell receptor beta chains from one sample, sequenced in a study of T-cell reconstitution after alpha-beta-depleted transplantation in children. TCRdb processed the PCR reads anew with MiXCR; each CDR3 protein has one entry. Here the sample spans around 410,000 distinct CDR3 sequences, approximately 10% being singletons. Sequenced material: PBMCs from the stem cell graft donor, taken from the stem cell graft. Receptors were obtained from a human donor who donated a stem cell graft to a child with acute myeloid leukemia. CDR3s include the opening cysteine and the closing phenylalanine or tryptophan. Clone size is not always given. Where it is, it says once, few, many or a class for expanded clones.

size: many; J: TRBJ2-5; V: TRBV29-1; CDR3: CSARRLGQETQYF
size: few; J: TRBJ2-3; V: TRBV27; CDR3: CASSLLAGKVDTQYF
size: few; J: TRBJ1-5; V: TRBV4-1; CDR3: CASSQETHQPQHF
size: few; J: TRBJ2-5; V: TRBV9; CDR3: CASSVDLAGIQETQYF
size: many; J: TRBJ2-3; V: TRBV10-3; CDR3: CAISETDTQYF
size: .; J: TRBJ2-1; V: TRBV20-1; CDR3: CSARASGRRGGIIYNEQFF
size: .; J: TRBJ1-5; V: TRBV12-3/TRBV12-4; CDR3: CASSPQGWFNQPQHF
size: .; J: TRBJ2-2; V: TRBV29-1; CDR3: CSGFLAAGELFF
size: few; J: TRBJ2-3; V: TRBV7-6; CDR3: CASSLEAGGITDTQYF
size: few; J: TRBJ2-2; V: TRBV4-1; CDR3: CASSQGGGNTGELFF
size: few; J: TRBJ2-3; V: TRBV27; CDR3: CASTLSFAAPSTDTQYF
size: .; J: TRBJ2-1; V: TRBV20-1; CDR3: CSARDPQRNEQFF
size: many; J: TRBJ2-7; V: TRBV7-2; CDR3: CASSSPGGEQYF
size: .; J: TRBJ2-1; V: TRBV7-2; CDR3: CASSLGWTGGRYNEQFF